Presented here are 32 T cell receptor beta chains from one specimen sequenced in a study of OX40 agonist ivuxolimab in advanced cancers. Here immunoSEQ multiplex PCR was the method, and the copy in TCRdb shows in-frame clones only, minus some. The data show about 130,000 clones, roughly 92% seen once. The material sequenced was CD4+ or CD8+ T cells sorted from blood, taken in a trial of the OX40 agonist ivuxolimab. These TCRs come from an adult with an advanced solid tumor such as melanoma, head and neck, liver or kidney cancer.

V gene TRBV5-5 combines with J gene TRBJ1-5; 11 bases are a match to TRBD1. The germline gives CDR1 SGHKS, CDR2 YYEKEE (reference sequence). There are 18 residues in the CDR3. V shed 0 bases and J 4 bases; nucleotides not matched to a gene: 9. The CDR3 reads CASSLGTGGSLWNQPQHF. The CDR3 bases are TGTGCCAGCAGCTTGGGGACAGGGGGCTCCCTTTGGAATCAGCCCCAGCATTTT.

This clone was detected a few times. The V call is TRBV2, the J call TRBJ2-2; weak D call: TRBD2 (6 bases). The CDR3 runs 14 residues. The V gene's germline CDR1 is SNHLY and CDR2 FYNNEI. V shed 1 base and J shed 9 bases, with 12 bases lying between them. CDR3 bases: TGTGCCAGCAGTGAAGGCGCGGGATTTCGGGAGCTGTTTTTT. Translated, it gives CASSEGAGFRELFF.

The CDR3 DNA follows: TGTGCCAGTAGCTACAGGGGCGGGGCGACTGAAGCTTTCTTT. Protein sequence: CASSYRGGATEAFF. V gene TRBV19 combines with J gene TRBJ1-1, with 7 bases fitting TRBD1. The trim removed 6 bases at V and 5 bases at J, leaving 9 bases unmatched. The germline V gene encodes CDR1 LNHDA and CDR2 SQIVND (reference sequence). CDR3 size: 14 residues. Combining the CDR3 with reference TRBV19 and TRBJ1-1 gives the whole variable domain DGGITQSPKYLFRKEGQNVTLSCEQNLNHDAMYWYRQDPGQGLRLIYYSQIVNDFQKGDIAEGYSVSREKKESFPLTVTSAQKNPTAFYLCASSYRGGATEAFFGQGTRLTVV.

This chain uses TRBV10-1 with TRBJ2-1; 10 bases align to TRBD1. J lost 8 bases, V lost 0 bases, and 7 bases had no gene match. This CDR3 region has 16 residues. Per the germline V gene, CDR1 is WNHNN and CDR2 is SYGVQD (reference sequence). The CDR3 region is CASSESKTGGLDEQFF. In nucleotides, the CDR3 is TGCGCCAGCAGTGAGTCGAAGACAGGGGGCTTAGATGAGCAGTTCTTC.

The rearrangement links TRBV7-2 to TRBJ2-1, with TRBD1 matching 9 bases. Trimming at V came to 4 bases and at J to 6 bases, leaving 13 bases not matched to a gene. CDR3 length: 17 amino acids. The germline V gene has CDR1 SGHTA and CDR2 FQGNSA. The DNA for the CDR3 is TGTGCCAGCAGCTCTAGGGGCGGGACAGGGAGTGGCAATGAGCAGTTCTTC. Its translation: CASSSRGGTGSGNEQFF.

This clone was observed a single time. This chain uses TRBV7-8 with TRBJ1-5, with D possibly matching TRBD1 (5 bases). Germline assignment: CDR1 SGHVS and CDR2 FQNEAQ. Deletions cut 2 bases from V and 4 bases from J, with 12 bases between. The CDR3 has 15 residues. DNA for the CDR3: TGTGCCAGCAGCTTAAGGCAACAGGTTAATCAGCCCCAGCATTTT. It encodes CASSLRQQVNQPQHF.

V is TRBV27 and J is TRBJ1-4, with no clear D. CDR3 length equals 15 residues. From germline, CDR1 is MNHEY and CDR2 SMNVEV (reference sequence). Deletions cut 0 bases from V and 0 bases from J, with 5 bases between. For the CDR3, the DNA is TGTGCCAGCAGTTTATCTGATGCAACTAATGAAAAACTGTTTTTT. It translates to CASSLSDATNEKLFF.

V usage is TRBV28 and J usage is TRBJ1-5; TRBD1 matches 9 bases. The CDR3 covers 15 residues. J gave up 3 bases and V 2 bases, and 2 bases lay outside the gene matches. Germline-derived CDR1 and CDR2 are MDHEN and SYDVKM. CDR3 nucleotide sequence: TGTGCCAGCAGTTTAGGGACAGGGCTCAATCAGCCCCAGCATTTT. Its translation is CASSLGTGLNQPQHF.

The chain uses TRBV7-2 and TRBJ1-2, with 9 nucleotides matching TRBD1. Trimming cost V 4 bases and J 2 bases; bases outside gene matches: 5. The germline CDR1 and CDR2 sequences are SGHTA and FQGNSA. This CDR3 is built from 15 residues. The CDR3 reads CASSSTGGRNYGYTF. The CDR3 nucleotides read TGTGCCAGCAGCTCTACAGGGGGCCGGAACTATGGCTACACCTTC.

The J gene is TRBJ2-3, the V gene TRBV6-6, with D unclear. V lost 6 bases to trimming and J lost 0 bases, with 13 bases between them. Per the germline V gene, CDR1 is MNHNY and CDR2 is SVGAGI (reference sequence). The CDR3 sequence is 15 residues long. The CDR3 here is CASSRQSPSTDTQYF. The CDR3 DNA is TGTGCCAGCAGCCGTCAGTCCCCTAGCACAGATACGCAGTATTTT.

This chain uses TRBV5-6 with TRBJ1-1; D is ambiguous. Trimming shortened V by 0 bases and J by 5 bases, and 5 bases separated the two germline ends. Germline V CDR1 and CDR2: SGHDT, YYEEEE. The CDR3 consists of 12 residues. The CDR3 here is CASSLVRTEAFF. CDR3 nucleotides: TGTGCCAGCAGCTTGGTGCGAACTGAAGCTTTCTTT.

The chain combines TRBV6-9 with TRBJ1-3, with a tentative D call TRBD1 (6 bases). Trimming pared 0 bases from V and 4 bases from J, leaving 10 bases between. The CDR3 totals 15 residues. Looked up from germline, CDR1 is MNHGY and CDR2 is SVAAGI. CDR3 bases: TGTGCCAGCAGTTATTCGGACAGTACGGGAAACACCATATATTTT. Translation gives CASSYSDSTGNTIYF.

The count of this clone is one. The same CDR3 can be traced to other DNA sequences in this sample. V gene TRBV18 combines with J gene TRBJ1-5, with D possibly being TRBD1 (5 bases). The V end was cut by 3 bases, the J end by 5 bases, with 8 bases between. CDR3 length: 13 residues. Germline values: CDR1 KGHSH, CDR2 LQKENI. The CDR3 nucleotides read TGTGCCAGCTCACCGGGGGGGGATCAGCCCCAGCATTTT. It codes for CASSPGGDQPQHF.

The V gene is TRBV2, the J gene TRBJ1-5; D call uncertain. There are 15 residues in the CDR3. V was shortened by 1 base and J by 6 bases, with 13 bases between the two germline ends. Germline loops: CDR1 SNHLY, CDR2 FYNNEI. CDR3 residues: CASSEVGGYGQPQHF. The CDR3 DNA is TGTGCCAGCAGTGAAGTAGGAGGGTATGGTCAGCCCCAGCATTTT.

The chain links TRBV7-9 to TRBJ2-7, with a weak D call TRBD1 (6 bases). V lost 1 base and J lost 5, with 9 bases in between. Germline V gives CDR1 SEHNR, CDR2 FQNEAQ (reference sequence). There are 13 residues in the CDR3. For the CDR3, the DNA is TGTGCCAGCAGCTTAGACAGGGCGGACGAGCAGTACTTC. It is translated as CASSLDRADEQYF.

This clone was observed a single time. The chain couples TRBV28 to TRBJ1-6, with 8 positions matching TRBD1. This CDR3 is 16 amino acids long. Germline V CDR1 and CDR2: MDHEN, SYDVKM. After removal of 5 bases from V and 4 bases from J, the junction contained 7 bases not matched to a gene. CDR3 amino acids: CASSPWTGSYNSPLHF. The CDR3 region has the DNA TGTGCCAGCAGTCCCTGGACAGGGAGTTATAATTCACCCCTCCACTTT.

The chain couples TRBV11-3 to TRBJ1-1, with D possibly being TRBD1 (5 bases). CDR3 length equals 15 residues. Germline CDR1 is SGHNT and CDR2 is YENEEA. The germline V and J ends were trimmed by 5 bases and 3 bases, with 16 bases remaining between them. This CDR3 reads CASSLLGRGDTEAFF. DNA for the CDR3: TGTGCCAGCAGCCTTCTCGGGCGAGGGGACACTGAAGCTTTCTTT.

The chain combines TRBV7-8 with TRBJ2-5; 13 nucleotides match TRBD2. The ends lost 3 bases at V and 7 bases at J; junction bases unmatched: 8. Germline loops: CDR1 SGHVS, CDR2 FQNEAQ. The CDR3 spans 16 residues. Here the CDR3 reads CASSFAGTSGIVTQYF. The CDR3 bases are TGTGCCAGCAGCTTCGCCGGGACTAGCGGGATCGTGACCCAGTACTTC.

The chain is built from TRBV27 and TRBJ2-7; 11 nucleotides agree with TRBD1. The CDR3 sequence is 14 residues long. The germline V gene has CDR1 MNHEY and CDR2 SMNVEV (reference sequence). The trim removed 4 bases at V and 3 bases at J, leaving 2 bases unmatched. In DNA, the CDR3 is TGTGCCAGCAGTTCCGGGACAGGGGGCTACGAGCAGTACTTC. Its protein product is CASSSGTGGYEQYF.

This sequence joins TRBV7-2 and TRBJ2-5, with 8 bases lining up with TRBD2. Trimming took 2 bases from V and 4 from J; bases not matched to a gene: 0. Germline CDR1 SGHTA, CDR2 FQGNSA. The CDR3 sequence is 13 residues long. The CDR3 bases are TGTGCCAGCAGCTTACTAGCGGGAGAGACCCAGTACTTC. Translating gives CASSLLAGETQYF.

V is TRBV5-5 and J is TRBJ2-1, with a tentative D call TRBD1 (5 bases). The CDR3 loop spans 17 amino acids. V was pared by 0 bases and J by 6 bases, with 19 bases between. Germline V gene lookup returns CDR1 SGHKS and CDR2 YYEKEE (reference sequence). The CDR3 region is CASSLAVTGEGSNEQFF. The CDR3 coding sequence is TGTGCCAGCAGCTTGGCGGTTACAGGCGAAGGCTCCAATGAGCAGTTCTTC.

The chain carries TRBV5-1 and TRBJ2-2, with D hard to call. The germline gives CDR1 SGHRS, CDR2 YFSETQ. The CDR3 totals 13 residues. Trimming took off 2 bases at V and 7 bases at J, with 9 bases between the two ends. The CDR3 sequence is CASSFKEVGELFF. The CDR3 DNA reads TGCGCCAGCAGCTTTAAAGAGGTCGGGGAGCTGTTTTTT.

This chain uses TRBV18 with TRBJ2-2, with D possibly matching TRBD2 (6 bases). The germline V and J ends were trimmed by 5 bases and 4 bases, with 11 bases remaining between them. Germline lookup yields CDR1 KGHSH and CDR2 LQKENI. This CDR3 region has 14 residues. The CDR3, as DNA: TGTGCCAGCTCAGGGACTCGAGGCACCGGGGAGCTGTTTTTT. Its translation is CASSGTRGTGELFF. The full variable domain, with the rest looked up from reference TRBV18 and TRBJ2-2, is NAGVMQNPRHLVRRRGQEARLRCSPMKGHSHVYWYRQLPEEGLKFMVYLQKENIIDESGMPKERFSAEFPKEGPSILRIQQVVRGDSAAYFCASSGTRGTGELFFGEGSRLTVL.

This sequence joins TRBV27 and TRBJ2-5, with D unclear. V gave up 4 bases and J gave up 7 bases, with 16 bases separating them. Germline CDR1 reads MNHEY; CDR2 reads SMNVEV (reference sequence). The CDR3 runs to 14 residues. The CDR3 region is CASSSPGVFGTQYF. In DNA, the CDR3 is TGTGCCAGCAGTTCCCCCGGCGTCTTCGGGACCCAGTACTTC.

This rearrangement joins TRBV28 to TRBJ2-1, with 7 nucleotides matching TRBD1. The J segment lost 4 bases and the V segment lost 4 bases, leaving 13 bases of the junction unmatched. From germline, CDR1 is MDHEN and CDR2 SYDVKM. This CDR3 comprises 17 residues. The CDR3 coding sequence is TGTGCCAGCAGTTCAAAACCGGGACAGCGATTTTACAATGAGCAGTTCTTC. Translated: CASSSKPGQRFYNEQFF.

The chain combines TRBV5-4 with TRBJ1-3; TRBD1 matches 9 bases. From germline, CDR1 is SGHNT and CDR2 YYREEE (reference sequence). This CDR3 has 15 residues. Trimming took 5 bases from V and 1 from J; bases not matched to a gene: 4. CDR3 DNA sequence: TGTGCCAGCAGGACAGGGGGAGCGTCTGGAAACACCATATATTTT. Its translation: CASRTGGASGNTIYF.

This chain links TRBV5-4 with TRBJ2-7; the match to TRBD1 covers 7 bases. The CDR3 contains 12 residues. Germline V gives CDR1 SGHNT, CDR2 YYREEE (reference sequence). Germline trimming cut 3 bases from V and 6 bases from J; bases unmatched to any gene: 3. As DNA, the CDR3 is TGTGCCAGCAGCTCCCCAGGGGGCGAGCAGTACTTC. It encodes CASSSPGGEQYF.

CDR3 DNA sequence: TGTGCCAGCAGCCCTTCGACAAATCAGCCCCAGCATTTT. It translates to CASSPSTNQPQHF. The J gene is TRBJ1-5, the V gene TRBV28, with D unresolved. Trimming left V 6 bases short and J 4 bases short, with 10 bases between. The CDR3 totals 13 residues. The germline gives CDR1 MDHEN, CDR2 SYDVKM.

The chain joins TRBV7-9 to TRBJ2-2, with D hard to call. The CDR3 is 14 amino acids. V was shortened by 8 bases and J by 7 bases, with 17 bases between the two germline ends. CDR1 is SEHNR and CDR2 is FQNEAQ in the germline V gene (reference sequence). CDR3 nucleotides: TGTGCCAGCGGGGTATGGACGATTAGCGGGGAGCTGTTTTTT. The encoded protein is CASGVWTISGELFF.

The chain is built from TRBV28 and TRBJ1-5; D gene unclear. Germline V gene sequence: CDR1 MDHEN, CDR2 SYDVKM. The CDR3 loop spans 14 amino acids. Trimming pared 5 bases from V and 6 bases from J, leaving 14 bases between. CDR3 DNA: TGTGCCAGCAGTCCGTCAAATGCGGTTCAGCCCCAGCATTTT. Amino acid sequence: CASSPSNAVQPQHF.

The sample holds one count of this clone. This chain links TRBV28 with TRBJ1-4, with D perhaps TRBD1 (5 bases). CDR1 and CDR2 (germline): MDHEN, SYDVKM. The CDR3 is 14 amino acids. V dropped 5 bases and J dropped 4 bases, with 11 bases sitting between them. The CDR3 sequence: CASSHGTRNEKLFF. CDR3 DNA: TGTGCCAGCAGTCACGGGACCCGTAATGAAAAACTGTTTTTT.

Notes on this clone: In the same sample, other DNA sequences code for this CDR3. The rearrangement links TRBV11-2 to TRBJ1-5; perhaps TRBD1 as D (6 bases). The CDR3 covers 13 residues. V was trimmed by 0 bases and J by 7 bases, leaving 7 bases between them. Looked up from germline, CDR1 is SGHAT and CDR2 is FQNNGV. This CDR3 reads CASSLERGQPQHF. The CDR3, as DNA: TGTGCCAGCAGCTTAGAGAGGGGGCAGCCCCAGCATTTT.